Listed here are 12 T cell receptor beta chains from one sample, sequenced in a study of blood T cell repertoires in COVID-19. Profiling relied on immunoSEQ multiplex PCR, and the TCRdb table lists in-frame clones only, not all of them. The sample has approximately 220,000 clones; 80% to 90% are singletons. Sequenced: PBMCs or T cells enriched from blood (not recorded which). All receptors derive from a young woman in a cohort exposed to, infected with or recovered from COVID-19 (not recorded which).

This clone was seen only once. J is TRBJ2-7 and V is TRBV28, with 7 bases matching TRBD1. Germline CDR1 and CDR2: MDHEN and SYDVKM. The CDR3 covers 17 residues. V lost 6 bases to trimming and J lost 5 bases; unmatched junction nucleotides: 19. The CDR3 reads CASRPPSPGTVPHEQYF. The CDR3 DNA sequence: TGTGCCAGCAGACCTCCCTCGCCCGGGACAGTTCCCCACGAGCAGTACTTC.

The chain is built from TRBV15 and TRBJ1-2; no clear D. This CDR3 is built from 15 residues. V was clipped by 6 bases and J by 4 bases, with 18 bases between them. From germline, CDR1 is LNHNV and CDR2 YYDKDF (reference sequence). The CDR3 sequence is CATSLNGADPYGYTF. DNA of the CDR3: TGTGCCACCAGTCTCAACGGAGCAGATCCCTATGGCTACACCTTC.

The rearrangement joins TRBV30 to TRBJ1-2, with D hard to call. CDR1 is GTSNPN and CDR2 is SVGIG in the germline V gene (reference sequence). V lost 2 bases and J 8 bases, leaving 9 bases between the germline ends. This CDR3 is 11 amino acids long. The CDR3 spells CAWSLVLGYTF. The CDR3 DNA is TGTGCCTGGAGTTTAGTTTTAGGCTACACCTTC.

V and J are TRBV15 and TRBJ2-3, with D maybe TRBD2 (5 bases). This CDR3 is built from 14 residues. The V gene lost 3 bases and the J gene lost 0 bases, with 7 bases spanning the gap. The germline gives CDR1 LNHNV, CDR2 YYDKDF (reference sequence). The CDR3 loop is CATSRDSSTDTQYF. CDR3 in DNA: TGTGCCACCAGCAGGGACTCGAGCACAGATACGCAGTATTTT.

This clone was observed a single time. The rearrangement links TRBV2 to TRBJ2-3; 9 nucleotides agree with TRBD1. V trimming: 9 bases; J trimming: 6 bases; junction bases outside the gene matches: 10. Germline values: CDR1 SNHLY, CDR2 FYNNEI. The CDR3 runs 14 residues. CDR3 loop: CASSPGQGLDTQYF. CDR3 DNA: TGTGCCAGTTCCCCGGGACAGGGTTTGGATACGCAGTATTTT.

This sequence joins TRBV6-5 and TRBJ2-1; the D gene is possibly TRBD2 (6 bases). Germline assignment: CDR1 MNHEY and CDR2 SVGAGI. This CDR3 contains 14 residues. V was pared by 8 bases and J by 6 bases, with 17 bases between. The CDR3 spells CASCPSRDSNEQFF. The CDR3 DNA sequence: TGTGCCAGCTGCCCCTCCCGGGACTCCAATGAGCAGTTCTTC.

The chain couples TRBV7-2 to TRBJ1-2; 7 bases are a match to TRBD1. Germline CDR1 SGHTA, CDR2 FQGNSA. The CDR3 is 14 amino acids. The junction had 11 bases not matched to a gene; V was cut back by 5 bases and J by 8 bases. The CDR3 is CASSADRPLLGYTF. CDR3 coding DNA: TGTGCCAGCAGCGCGGACAGGCCGCTGCTAGGCTACACCTTC.

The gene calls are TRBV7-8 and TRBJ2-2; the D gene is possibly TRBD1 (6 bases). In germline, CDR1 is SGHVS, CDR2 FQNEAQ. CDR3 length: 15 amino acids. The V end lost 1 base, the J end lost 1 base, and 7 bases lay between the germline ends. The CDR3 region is CASSLETGNTGELFF. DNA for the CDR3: TGTGCCAGCAGCTTAGAGACAGGGAACACCGGGGAGCTGTTTTTT.

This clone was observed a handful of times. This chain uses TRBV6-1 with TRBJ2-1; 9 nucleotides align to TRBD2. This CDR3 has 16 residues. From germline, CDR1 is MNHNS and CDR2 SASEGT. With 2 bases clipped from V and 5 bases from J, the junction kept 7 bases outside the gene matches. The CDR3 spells CASSESEAGGHNEQFF. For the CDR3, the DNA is TGTGCCAGCAGTGAAAGCGAAGCGGGGGGCCACAATGAGCAGTTCTTC.

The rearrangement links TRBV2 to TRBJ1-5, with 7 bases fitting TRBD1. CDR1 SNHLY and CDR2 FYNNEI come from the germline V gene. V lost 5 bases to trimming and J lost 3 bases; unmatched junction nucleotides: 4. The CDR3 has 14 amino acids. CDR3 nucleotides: TGTGCCAGCAGTTCCACAGGGGTCAATCAGCCCCAGCATTTT. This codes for CASSSTGVNQPQHF.

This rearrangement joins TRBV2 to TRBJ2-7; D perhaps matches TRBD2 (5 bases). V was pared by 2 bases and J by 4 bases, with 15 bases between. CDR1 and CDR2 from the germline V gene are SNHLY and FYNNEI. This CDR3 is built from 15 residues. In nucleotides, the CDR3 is TGTGCCAGCAGTGAACTTGAGGGCTTATCTTACGAGCAGTACTTC. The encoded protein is CASSELEGLSYEQYF.

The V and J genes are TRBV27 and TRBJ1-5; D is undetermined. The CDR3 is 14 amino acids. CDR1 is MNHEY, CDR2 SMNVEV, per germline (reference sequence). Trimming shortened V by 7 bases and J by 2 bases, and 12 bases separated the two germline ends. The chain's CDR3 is CASKRSFGNQPQHF. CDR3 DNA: TGTGCCAGCAAGAGGAGTTTCGGCAATCAGCCCCAGCATTTT.